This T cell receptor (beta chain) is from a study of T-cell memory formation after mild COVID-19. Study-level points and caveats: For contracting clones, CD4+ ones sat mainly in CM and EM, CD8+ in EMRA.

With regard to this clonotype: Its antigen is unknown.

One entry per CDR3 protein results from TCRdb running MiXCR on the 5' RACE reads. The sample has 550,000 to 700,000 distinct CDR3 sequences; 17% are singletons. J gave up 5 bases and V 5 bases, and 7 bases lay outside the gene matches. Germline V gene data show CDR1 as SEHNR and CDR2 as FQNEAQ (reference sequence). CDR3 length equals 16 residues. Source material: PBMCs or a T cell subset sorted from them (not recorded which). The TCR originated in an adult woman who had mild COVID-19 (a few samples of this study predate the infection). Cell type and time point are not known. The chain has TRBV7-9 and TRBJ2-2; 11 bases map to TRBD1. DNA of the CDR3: TGTGCCAGCAGCCTCCACGGGACAGGGGGTACCGGGGAGCTGTTTTTT. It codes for CASSLHGTGGTGELFF.